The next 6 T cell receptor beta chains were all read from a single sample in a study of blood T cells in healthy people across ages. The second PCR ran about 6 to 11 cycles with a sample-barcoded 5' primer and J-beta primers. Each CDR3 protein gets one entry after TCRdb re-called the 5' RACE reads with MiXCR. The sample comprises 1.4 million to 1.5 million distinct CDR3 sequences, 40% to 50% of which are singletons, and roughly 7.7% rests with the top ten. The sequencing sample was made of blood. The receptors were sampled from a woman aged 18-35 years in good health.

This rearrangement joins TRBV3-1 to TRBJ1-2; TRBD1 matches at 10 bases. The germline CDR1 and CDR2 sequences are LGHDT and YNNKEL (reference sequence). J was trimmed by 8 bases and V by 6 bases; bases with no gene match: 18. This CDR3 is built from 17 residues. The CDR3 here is CASSPKPGGTGVEGYTF. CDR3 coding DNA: TGTGCCAGCAGTCCTAAACCTGGTGGGACAGGGGTCGAAGGCTACACCTTC.

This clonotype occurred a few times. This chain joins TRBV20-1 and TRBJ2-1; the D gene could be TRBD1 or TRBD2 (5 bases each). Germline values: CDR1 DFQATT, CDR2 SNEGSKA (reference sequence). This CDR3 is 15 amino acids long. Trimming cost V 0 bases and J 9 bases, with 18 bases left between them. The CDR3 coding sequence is TGCAGTGCTAGAGAGAGGACTGCCCTTGGGGCTGAGCAGTTCTTC. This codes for CSARERTALGAEQFF.

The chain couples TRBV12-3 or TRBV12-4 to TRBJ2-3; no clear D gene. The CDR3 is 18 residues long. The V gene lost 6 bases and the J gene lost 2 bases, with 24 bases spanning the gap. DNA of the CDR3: TGTGCCAGCAGCCTCCCCCCCAAGATCTCGATCGACACAGATACGCAGTATTTT. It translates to CASSLPPKISIDTDTQYF.

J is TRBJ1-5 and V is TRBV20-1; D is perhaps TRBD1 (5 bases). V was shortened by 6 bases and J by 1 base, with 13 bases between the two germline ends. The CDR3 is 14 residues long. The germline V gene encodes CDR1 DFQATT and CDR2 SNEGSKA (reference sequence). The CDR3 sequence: CSAPRAGSNQPQHF. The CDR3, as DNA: TGCAGTGCCCCTCGGGCAGGGAGCAATCAGCCCCAGCATTTT.

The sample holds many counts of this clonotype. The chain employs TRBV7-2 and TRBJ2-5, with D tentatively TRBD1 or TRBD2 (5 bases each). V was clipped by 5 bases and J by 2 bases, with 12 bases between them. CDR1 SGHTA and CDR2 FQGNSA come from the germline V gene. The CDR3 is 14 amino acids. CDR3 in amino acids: CASSLRDGQETQYF. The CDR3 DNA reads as TGTGCCAGCAGCCTCCGGGACGGACAAGAGACCCAGTACTTC.

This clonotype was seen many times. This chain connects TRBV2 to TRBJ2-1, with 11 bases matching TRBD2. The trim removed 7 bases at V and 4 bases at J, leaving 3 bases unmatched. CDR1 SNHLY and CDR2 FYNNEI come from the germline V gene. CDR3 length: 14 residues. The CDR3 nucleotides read TGTGCCAGCACCCTAGCGGGAGGATACAATGAGCAGTTCTTC. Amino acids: CASTLAGGYNEQFF.